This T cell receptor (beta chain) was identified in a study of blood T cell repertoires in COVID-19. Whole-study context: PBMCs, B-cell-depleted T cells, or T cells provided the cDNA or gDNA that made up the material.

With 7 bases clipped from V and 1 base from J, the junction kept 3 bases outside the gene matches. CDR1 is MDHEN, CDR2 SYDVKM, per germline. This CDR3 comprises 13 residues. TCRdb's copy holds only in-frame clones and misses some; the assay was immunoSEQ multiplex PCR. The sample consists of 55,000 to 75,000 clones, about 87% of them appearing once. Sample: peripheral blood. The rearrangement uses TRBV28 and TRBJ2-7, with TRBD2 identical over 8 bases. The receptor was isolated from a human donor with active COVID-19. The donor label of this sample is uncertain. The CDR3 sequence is CASTRGGSYEQYF. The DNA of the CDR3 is TGTGCCAGCACCCGGGGGGGTTCCTACGAGCAGTACTTC.